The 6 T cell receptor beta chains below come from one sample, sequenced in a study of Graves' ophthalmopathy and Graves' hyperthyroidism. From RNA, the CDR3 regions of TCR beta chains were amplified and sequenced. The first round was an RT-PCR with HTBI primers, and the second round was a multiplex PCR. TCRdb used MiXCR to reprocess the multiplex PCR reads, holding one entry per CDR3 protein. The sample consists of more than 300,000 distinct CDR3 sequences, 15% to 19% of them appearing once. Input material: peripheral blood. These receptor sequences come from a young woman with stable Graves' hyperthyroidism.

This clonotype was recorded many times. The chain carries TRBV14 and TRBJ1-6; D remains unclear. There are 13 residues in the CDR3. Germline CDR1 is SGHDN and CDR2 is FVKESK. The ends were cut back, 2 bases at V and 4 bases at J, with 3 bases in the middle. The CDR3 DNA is TGTGCCAGCAGCCAACGGTATAATTCACCCCTCCACTTT. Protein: CASSQRYNSPLHF.

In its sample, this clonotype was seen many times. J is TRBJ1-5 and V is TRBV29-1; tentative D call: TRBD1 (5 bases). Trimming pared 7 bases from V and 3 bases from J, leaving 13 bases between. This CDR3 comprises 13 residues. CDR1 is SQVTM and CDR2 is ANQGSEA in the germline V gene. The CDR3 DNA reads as TGCAGCGGAGGTACAGGTGCCAATCAGCCCCAGCATTTT. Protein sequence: CSGGTGANQPQHF.

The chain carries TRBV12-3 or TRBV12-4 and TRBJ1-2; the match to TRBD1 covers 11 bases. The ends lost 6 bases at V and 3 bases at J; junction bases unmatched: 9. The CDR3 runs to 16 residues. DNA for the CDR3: TGTGCCAGCAGACCCGGGGGGACAGGGGGTGACTATGGCTACACCTTC. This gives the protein CASRPGGTGGDYGYTF.

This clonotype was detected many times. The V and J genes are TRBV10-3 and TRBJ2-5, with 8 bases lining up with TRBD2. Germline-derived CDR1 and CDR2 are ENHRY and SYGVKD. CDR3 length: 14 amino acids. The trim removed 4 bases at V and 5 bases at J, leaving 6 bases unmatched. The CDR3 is CAISVGLVDETQYF. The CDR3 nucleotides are TGTGCCATCAGTGTGGGACTAGTTGACGAGACCCAGTACTTC.

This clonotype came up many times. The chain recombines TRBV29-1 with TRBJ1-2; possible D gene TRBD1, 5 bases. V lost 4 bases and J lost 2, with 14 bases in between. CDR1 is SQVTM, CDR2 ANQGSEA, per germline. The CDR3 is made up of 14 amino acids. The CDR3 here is CSVGRDAGNYGYTF. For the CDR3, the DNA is TGCAGCGTTGGCCGGGACGCTGGAAACTATGGCTACACCTTC.

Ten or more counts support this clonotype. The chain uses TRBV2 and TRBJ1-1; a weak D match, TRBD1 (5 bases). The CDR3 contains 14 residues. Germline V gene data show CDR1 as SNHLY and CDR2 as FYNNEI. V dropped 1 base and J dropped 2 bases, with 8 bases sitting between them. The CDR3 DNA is TGTGCCAGCAGTGAAGGGCAGGGAAACACTGAAGCTTTCTTT. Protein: CASSEGQGNTEAFF.